Below, 15 T cell receptor beta chains from the same sample are listed, as sequenced in a study of blood T cells in healthy people across ages. Using a J-beta primer mix together with a sample-barcoded 5' primer, a second PCR was run for about 7 to 12 cycles. TCRdb redid the calling of the 5' RACE reads with MiXCR, one entry per CDR3 protein. The data hold about 1.6 million distinct CDR3 sequences, with 30% to 40% observed a single time. Sequenced input: blood. These receptors were obtained from a woman in her 30s in good health.

The chain links TRBV28 to TRBJ2-6; D may be TRBD1 or TRBD2 (5 bases each). CDR1 MDHEN and CDR2 SYDVKM come from the germline V gene. This CDR3 comprises 17 residues. Deletions cut 3 bases from V and 0 bases from J, with 12 bases between. Written as DNA, the CDR3 is TGTGCCAGCAGTTTGCTTGAGGGGAGCTCTGGGGCCAACGTCCTGACTTTC. Translating gives CASSLLEGSSGANVLTF.

The V call is TRBV28, the J call TRBJ1-2, with D possibly matching TRBD1 (5 bases). This CDR3 is built from 15 residues. Germline lookup yields CDR1 MDHEN and CDR2 SYDVKM. V dropped 5 bases and J dropped 1 base, with 14 bases sitting between them. This chain's CDR3 is CASSAGTEINYGYTF. CDR3 bases: TGTGCCAGCAGTGCCGGGACCGAGATTAACTATGGCTACACCTTC.

This clonotype was recorded many times. The chain recombines TRBV7-2 with TRBJ2-5, with 7 nucleotides matching TRBD1. Trimming cost V 5 bases and J 6 bases; bases outside gene matches: 9. The CDR3 runs 14 residues. Germline V gene data show CDR1 as SGHTA and CDR2 as FQGNSA. The CDR3 bases are TGTGCCAGCAGCCCCCGCAGGGGGACAAAGACCCAGTACTTC. It encodes CASSPRRGTKTQYF. The variable domain in full, with the rest retrieved from reference TRBV7-2 and TRBJ2-5, is GAGVSQSPSNKVTEKGKDVELRCDPISGHTALYWYRQSLGQGLEFLIYFQGNSAPDKSGLPSDRFSAERTGGSVSTLTIQRTQQEDSAVYLCASSPRRGTKTQYFGPGTRLLVL.

The chain has TRBV6-5 and TRBJ2-1; D is perhaps TRBD1 (6 bases). Germline CDR1 MNHEY, CDR2 SVGAGI. The CDR3 consists of 15 residues. Trimming left V 1 base short and J 2 bases short, with 9 bases between. CDR3 sequence reads: CASSYFEGAYNEQFF. For the CDR3, the DNA is TGTGCCAGCAGTTACTTTGAGGGGGCCTACAATGAGCAGTTCTTC.

This clonotype has ten or more counts. The chain is built from TRBV9 and TRBJ1-2; no clear D gene. The CDR3 is 15 residues long. Per germline, CDR1 SGDLS and CDR2 YYNGEE. V lost 0 bases and J lost 3, with 12 bases in between. In DNA form, the CDR3 reads TGTGCCAGCAGCGTAGATGAGGGATGGGACTATGGCTACACCTTC. Protein: CASSVDEGWDYGYTF. The full variable domain, rest sourced from reference TRBV9 and TRBJ1-2, is DSGVTQTPKHLITATGQRVTLRCSPRSGDLSVYWYQQSLDQGLQFLIQYYNGEERAKGNILERFSAQQFPDLHSELNLSSLELGDSALYFCASSVDEGWDYGYTFGSGTRLTVV.

On this clonotype: One end of the junction varies from germline; a read error may be responsible. The J gene is TRBJ2-1, the V gene TRBV4-1; 12 bases map to TRBD2. The CDR3 is 16 residues long. Germline V gene sequence: CDR1 MGHRA, CDR2 YSYEKL. The CDR3 region is CTSSHRTSGVFNEQFF. The CDR3 nucleotides are TGCACCAGCAGCCATCGGACTAGCGGGGTTTTCAATGAGCAGTTCTTC.

The DNA for the CDR3 is TGTGCCAGCAGTTACTCAGACAGCCTAGAGTACTTC. Its translation is CASSYSDSLEYF. The chain joins TRBV6-6 to TRBJ2-5, with D possibly being TRBD1 (5 bases). The length of the CDR3 is 12 residues. The V end was cut by 0 bases, the J end by 12 bases, with 11 bases between. From germline, CDR1 is MNHNY and CDR2 SVGAGI (reference sequence).

As for this clonotype: A much larger clone differs from this one at a single base, so this may be a read error. This chain links TRBV4-1 with TRBJ2-5; 7 bases are a match to TRBD2. The J call is in doubt because the DNA end fits TRBJ2-1 better. Germline values: CDR1 MGHRA, CDR2 YSYEKL. The CDR3 runs 15 residues. CDR3 protein: CASSQQAGRQETQFF. As DNA, the CDR3 is TGCGCCAGCAGCCAGCAAGCGGGGCGGCAAGAGACCCAGTTCTTC.

The chain joins TRBV7-9 to TRBJ2-3; D is unclear. V lost 1 base and J 2 bases, leaving 7 bases between the germline ends. CDR3 size: 14 residues. Germline CDR1 is SEHNR and CDR2 is FQNEAQ (reference sequence). DNA of the CDR3: TGTGCCAGCAGCTTAGAGACATTCACAGATACGCAGTATTTT. Encoded protein: CASSLETFTDTQYF.

The chain couples TRBV6-1 to TRBJ1-2; D perhaps matches TRBD1 (6 bases). Germline V gene lookup returns CDR1 MNHNS and CDR2 SASEGT. CDR3 length: 14 amino acids. V was shortened by 8 bases and J by 6 bases, with 19 bases between the two germline ends. CDR3 nucleotides: TGTGCCAGCGGATACCAGGGGATCGCAGATGGCTACACCTTC. Translated, it gives CASGYQGIADGYTF.

The rearrangement uses TRBV6-5 and TRBJ2-7, with D perhaps being TRBD1 or TRBD2 (5 bases each). Trimming shortened V by 6 bases and J by 1 base, and 13 bases separated the two germline ends. CDR3 size: 14 residues. Germline CDR1 reads MNHEY; CDR2 reads SVGAGI. The chain's CDR3 is CASRYGTESYEQYF. CDR3 DNA sequence: TGTGCCAGCAGGTATGGGACGGAATCCTACGAGCAGTACTTC.

This clonotype has only a few counts. V and J are TRBV15 and TRBJ2-7; D is possibly TRBD1 or TRBD2 (6 bases each). The CDR3 covers 15 residues. Trimming removed 0 bases at V and 2 bases at J, with 11 bases between. CDR1 is LNHNV, CDR2 YYDKDF, per germline (reference sequence). The CDR3 loop reads CATSRDPGATYEQYF. In DNA form, the CDR3 reads TGTGCCACCAGCAGAGATCCGGGGGCCACCTACGAGCAGTACTTC.

The chain is built from TRBV20-1 and TRBJ2-1; 13 nucleotides align to TRBD2. From germline, CDR1 is DFQATT and CDR2 SNEGSKA (reference sequence). The CDR3 extends over 15 amino acids. J lost 11 bases, V lost 2 bases, and 9 bases had no gene match. The CDR3 spells CSARYSGLAGAKQFF. In DNA, the CDR3 is TGCAGTGCTAGATATTCAGGACTAGCGGGGGCGAAGCAGTTCTTC.

This clonotype was counted between two and nine times. This chain joins TRBV11-2 and TRBJ2-1; D is perhaps TRBD2 (6 bases). V gave up 1 base and J gave up 6 bases, with 13 bases separating them. The CDR3 runs 15 residues. CDR1 and CDR2 from the germline V gene are SGHAT and FQNNGV. The CDR3 sequence is CASSLVGRGINEQFF. Here the CDR3 DNA reads TGTGCCAGCAGCTTAGTCGGCCGGGGGATCAATGAGCAGTTCTTC.

J is TRBJ1-6 and V is TRBV6-1; D is ambiguous. CDR1 and CDR2 from the germline V gene are MNHNS and SASEGT. This CDR3 is 15 amino acids long. Trimming took 2 bases from V and 9 from J, leaving 14 bases between them. CDR3 nucleotide sequence: TGTGCCAGCAGTGAATCCCCAAGTCCCGGTTCACCCCTCCACTTT. Translation gives CASSESPSPGSPLHF.